A selection of T cell receptor beta chains follows, all from one sample in a study of identifying expanded T cells in peripheral blood. Produced via immunoSEQ multiplex PCR; TCRdb's table is partial and in-frame only. The table has about 110,000 clones, roughly nine tenths seen once; the top ten hold 7.5% to 10%. Material for sequencing was blood. The receptors stem from a person aged 18-70 years in good health. The CDR3 runs from the conserved cysteine through the conserved F or W. The order of the fields is V gene, J gene, clone size, D gene, CDR3 DNA, CDR3 protein. A D gene is named only where the DNA matches it firmly. The listing skips clone size in some rows; elsewhere it reads once, few, many or a size class.

TRBV2,TRBJ1-2,.,.,TGTGCCAGCAGTGAATTTTATCCAGCCGAGAACTATGGCTACACCTTC,CASSEFYPAENYGYTF
TRBV19,TRBJ2-1,.,TRBD2,TGTGCCAGTAGGGGGAGAGGGACTAGCGGTAATGAGCAGTTCTTC,CASRGRGTSGNEQFF
TRBV25-1,TRBJ2-5,.,TRBD1,TGTGCCAGCAGCCTGACCGGGACAGCGCAAGAGACCCAGTACTTC,CASSLTGTAQETQYF
TRBV5-1,TRBJ1-5,.,.,TGCGCCAGCAGAACAGGGTGGGATCAGCCCCAGCATTTT,CASRTGWDQPQHF
TRBV16,TRBJ2-1,.,.,TGTGCCAGCACCTCGGGGGCGGGTCCCTACAATGAGCAGTTCTTC,CASTSGAGPYNEQFF
TRBV30,TRBJ1-6,.,.,TGTGCCTGGACTTGGCAGGACCGTTCACCCCTCCACTTT,CAWTWQDRSPLHF
TRBV14,TRBJ2-7,.,.,TGTGCCAGCAGCCCCCCAGGGGGGGTAGGCGAGCAGTACTTC,CASSPPGGVGEQYF
TRBV5-8,TRBJ1-2,once,.,TGTGCCAGCAGCTTGGACTCCTATGGCTACACCTTC,CASSLDSYGYTF
TRBV29-1,TRBJ2-3,.,.,TGCAGCGTTGCGGCTAGCGAAGCGGTGGATACGCAGTATTTT,CSVAASEAVDTQYF
TRBV7-3,TRBJ2-2,.,.,TGTGCCAGCAGCCCAAACACCGGGGAGCTGTTTTTT,CASSPNTGELFF
TRBV19,TRBJ2-7,.,TRBD2,TGTGCCAGTGCCAGCGCGACTAGCGGCTCCTACGAGCAGTACTTC,CASASATSGSYEQYF
TRBV11-2,TRBJ1-2,.,TRBD1,TGTGCCAGCAGCCAAACGACAGGGGGCTCTGGCTACACCTTC,CASSQTTGGSGYTF
TRBV7-2,TRBJ2-5,.,TRBD1,TGTGCCAGCAGTCTCGGGGACAGGGGCACAGCAGGGACCCAGTACTTC,CASSLGDRGTAGTQYF
TRBV7-6,TRBJ2-3,.,TRBD2,TGTGCCAGCAGCCGTCGGGGGGGGACTGGGGATACGCAGTATTTT,CASSRRGGTGDTQYF
TRBV29-1,TRBJ1-3,once,.,TGCAGCGTTGAAGGCCTAACTGGAAACACCATATATTTT,CSVEGLTGNTIYF
TRBV2,TRBJ1-1,.,.,TGTGCCAGCAGTGTGGGCGGCCGCATGAACACTGAAGCTTTCTTT,CASSVGGRMNTEAFF
TRBV7-9,TRBJ2-1,.,.,TGTGCCAGCAGCTTCGGAACAAACGATGAGCAGTTCTTC,CASSFGTNDEQFF
TRBV2,TRBJ2-5,.,.,TGTGCCAGCAGCTTACGGTACTTC,CASSLRYF
TRBV28,TRBJ2-7,.,.,TGTGCCAGCAGGAAAACAGGACCCAACTCCTACGAGCAGTACTTC,CASRKTGPNSYEQYF
TRBV5-1,TRBJ2-5,.,TRBD1,TGCGCCAGCAGCTTGGTTTCAGGGGGTGAAGAGACCCAGTACTTC,CASSLVSGGEETQYF
TRBV10-3,TRBJ2-7,.,.,TGTGCCTCAACCCTGGACGGGGTCGAGGAGCGGTACTTC,CASTLDGVEERYF
TRBV6-1,TRBJ2-3,.,.,TGTGCCAGCAGTCAAATAGCAGATACGCAGTATTTT,CASSQIADTQYF
TRBV6-6,TRBJ1-3,.,.,TGTGCCAGCAGTCACACCCTGACGAGCGGAAACACCATATATTTT,CASSHTLTSGNTIYF
TRBV11-2,TRBJ1-2,.,TRBD1,TGTGCCAGCAGCTTTTTAGGGACAGGGGGCGAAGCTGGCTACACCTTC,CASSFLGTGGEAGYTF
TRBV11-3,TRBJ1-1,.,.,TGTGCCAGCAGCTTGGGCAGAGCCACTGAAGCTTTCTTT,CASSLGRATEAFF
TRBV28,TRBJ2-1,.,TRBD1,TGTGCCAGCAGTTCCCGGGACAGGTACAATGAGCAGTTCTTC,CASSSRDRYNEQFF
TRBV14,TRBJ2-2,.,.,TGTGCCAGCAGCCCACAGCGGGCGAACACCGGGGAGCTGTTTTTT,CASSPQRANTGELFF
TRBV7-3,TRBJ2-3,.,TRBD2,TGTGCCAGCAGCCCTCCCAGCGGGGGGGCTCGAGATACGCAGTATTTT,CASSPPSGGARDTQYF
TRBV5-1,TRBJ1-3,.,.,TGCGCCAGCAGCTTGGGACAGGTCGAAAACACCATATATTTT,CASSLGQVENTIYF
TRBV7-2,TRBJ1-1,once,.,TGTGCCAGCCGACGCTCGGGGGGCACTGAAGCTTTCTTT,CASRRSGGTEAFF
TRBV6-1,TRBJ1-5,.,.,TGTGCCAGCAGTGTATATTCAGGGGAAAACAATCAGCCCCAGCATTTT,CASSVYSGENNQPQHF
TRBV7-2,TRBJ2-7,.,.,TGTGCCAGCAGCTCTACGGCCATTTCCTACGAGCAGTACTTC,CASSSTAISYEQYF
TRBV6-1,TRBJ2-3,.,TRBD2,TGTGCCAGCAGTCGGATAGCGGGCCTCACAGATACGCAGTATTTT,CASSRIAGLTDTQYF
TRBV5-1,TRBJ2-2,.,TRBD1,TGCGCCAGCAGCTTGGCGGACAGGGAAGACACCGGGGAGCTGTTTTTT,CASSLADREDTGELFF
TRBV30,TRBJ1-2,few,.,TGTGCCTGGAGTCGGCACAGGGTTGGGGGCTACACCTTC,CAWSRHRVGGYTF
TRBV5-1,TRBJ1-1,.,.,TGCGCCAGCAGCTTGGAGGGGGTGAGCACTGAAGCTTTCTTT,CASSLEGVSTEAFF
TRBV9,TRBJ2-6,.,.,TGTGCCAGCACCCATGGGAGCTCTGGGGCCAACGTCCTGACTTTC,CASTHGSSGANVLTF
TRBV12-1,TRBJ1-4,few,.,TGTGCCAGCAGCTTTGTTTGCACCTTTAATGAAAAACTGTTTTTT,CASSFVCTFNEKLFF
TRBV6-1,TRBJ2-2,once,.,TGTGCCAGCAGCCTCGGACGAGAAACTACCGGGGAGCTGTTTTTT,CASSLGRETTGELFF
TRBV6-6,TRBJ1-6,once,.,TGTGCCAGCAGAGGGAGCTCCTATAATTCACCCCTCCACTTT,CASRGSSYNSPLHF
TRBV6-6,TRBJ1-2,.,.,TGTGCCAGCAGGGATACAGGGAACTCTAACTATGGCTACACCTTC,CASRDTGNSNYGYTF
TRBV18,TRBJ2-3,once,.,TGTGCCAGCTCACTAACGGGCCGAGATACGCAGTATTTT,CASSLTGRDTQYF
TRBV4-1,TRBJ2-5,.,TRBD2,TGCGCCAGCAGCCAAGTTGGCGGGGGGGGAGAGACCCAGTACTTC,CASSQVGGGGETQYF
TRBV7-9,TRBJ1-5,.,TRBD1,TGTGCCAGCAGCCCATCTGCGGACAGGGGATCGGGCAATCAGCCCCAGCATTTT,CASSPSADRGSGNQPQHF
TRBV4-3,TRBJ1-2,medium-sized,.,TGCGCCAGCAGCCAAGATCTGCTGGGAGGGACCTATGGCTACACCTTC,CASSQDLLGGTYGYTF
TRBV7-9,TRBJ2-1,many,.,TGTGCCAGCACGAGTCCCGCGGTGGGCAGTTCCTACAATGAGCAGTTCTTC,CASTSPAVGSSYNEQFF
TRBV2,TRBJ2-7,.,TRBD1,TGTGCCAGCAGGACAGGGGTGAGCGAGCAGTACTTC,CASRTGVSEQYF
TRBV25-1,TRBJ2-1,.,TRBD2,TGTGCCAGCGCCTTAACTAGCGGAAACAATGAGCAGTTCTTC,CASALTSGNNEQFF
TRBV7-6,TRBJ2-3,.,.,TGTGCCAGCAGCTTAGGGACATCTGATACGCAGTATTTT,CASSLGTSDTQYF
TRBV18,TRBJ2-7,.,.,TGTGCCAGCTCCGGGGGCAGGGATTACGAGCAGTACTTC,CASSGGRDYEQYF
TRBV5-1,TRBJ2-2,.,.,TGCGCCAGCAGCTCCCTTGACAGCACCGGGGAGCTGTTTTTT,CASSSLDSTGELFF
TRBV4-2,TRBJ2-1,.,.,TGTGCCAGCAGCCAAGACAGAGAGGACAATGAGCAGTTCTTC,CASSQDREDNEQFF
TRBV6-1,TRBJ1-2,.,TRBD1,TGTGCCAGCTCACCGGGACAGGGGAACTATGGCTACACCTTC,CASSPGQGNYGYTF
TRBV7-6,TRBJ2-2,.,.,TGTGCCAGCAGCCCTCCCGGCAGGACGAACACCGGGGAGCTGTTTTTT,CASSPPGRTNTGELFF
TRBV30,TRBJ1-2,.,.,TGTGCCTGGAGCCTACGGGTGGGTGGCTACACCTTC,CAWSLRVGGYTF
TRBV11-2,TRBJ2-3,few,.,TGTGCCAGCAGCTTAAACGCAGATACGCAGTATTTT,CASSLNADTQYF
TRBV5-1,TRBJ2-1,.,TRBD1,TGCGCCAGCAGCGGCCGACAGGGGAACTCCTACAATGAGCAGTTCTTC,CASSGRQGNSYNEQFF
TRBV2,TRBJ2-7,.,TRBD1,TGTGCCAGCAGACGGACAGGGGGTTACGAGCAGTACTTC,CASRRTGGYEQYF
TRBV5-1,TRBJ2-3,.,TRBD2,TGCGCCAGCAGGAGAACTAGCGGGGGGAGCACAGATACGCAGTATTTT,CASRRTSGGSTDTQYF